This T cell receptor (beta chain) appears in the sequencing data of a study of early T cells in non-severe SARS-CoV-2 infection. Study summary: Chains stayed unpaired after sequencing of bulk RNA from unsorted whole blood.

The V end lost 0 bases, the J end lost 4 bases, and 16 bases lay between the germline ends. CDR3 length: 16 residues. Germline CDR1 and CDR2: SGHAT and FQNNGV. Regarding the study as a whole: VDJdb matching skewed toward anti-spike CD8 responses, missing private and CD4 specificities.

For this clonotype: Its antigen is not identified.

Molecules of cDNA were individually given unique molecular identifiers that were attached to them. From the 5' RACE reads, TCRdb called clonotypes with MiXCR, one entry per CDR3 protein. This table holds roughly 40,000 distinct CDR3 sequences, 5.5% to 7.5% found once. Sequenced: whole blood. The gene calls are TRBV11-2 and TRBJ2-7; D may match TRBD1 or TRBD2 (6 bases each). The TCR sequence derives from an adult who was a healthcare worker with PCR-confirmed SARS-CoV-2 infection or an uninfected control (not recorded which). As DNA, the CDR3 is TGTGCCAGCAGCTTAGACCCCCGCGGAGGGGGGTACGAGCAGTACTTC. This codes for CASSLDPRGGGYEQYF.